One sample yielded the 18 T cell receptor beta chains listed below, sequenced in a study of healthy donors' naive CD4 and CD8 T cells. TCR libraries were built from around 0.45 ug of total RNA by linear amplification. TCRdb itself ran the reads through MiXCR, one entry per CDR3 protein. Here the sample spans approximately 180,000 distinct CDR3 sequences, 74% being singletons. The sample was naive CD4+ and CD8+ T cells sorted from blood, pooled from several donors. Receptor source: a pool of human donors in good health; the sample pools cells from several healthy donors.

The chain combines TRBV29-1 with TRBJ2-7, with a tentative D call TRBD1 (5 bases). With 2 bases removed from V and 7 bases from J, the gap between germline ends came to 12 bases. CDR1 is SQVTM, CDR2 ANQGSEA, per germline. The CDR3 covers 12 residues. The CDR3 DNA follows: TGCAGCGTTGAACAGACCCCAGGGGAGCAGTACTTC. This gives the protein CSVEQTPGEQYF.

The chain recombines TRBV29-1 with TRBJ2-1; D is possibly TRBD2 (5 bases). With 6 bases removed from V and 6 bases from J, the gap between germline ends came to 9 bases. Germline V lookup: CDR1 SQVTM, CDR2 ANQGSEA. The CDR3 consists of 11 residues. The CDR3 DNA reads TGCAGCGTACTAGTCTCCAATGAGCAGTTCTTC. It translates to CSVLVSNEQFF.

This chain joins TRBV11-1 and TRBJ1-2; no firm D call. V was clipped by 3 bases and J by 8 bases, with 10 bases between them. Germline V gene sequence: CDR1 SGHAT, CDR2 FQDESV (reference sequence). The CDR3 contains 12 residues. The CDR3 loop is CASSFEGDGYTF. CDR3 nucleotides: TGTGCCAGCAGCTTTGAAGGTGACGGCTACACCTTC. Based on the CDR3 plus reference TRBV11-1 and TRBJ1-2, the full variable domain is EAEVAQSPRYKITEKSQAVAFWCDPISGHATLYWYRQILGQGPELLVQFQDESVVDDSQLPKDRFSAERLKGVDSTLKIQPAELGDSAMYLCASSFEGDGYTFGSGTRLTVV.

CDR3 sequence reads: CASRSGKGNEQFF. The CDR3, as DNA: TGTGCCAGCAGGTCAGGGAAGGGGAATGAGCAGTTCTTC. V and J are TRBV6-2 or TRBV6-3 and TRBJ2-1; TRBD1 is a possible D gene (5 bases). The CDR3 consists of 13 residues. Trimming stripped 6 bases from V and 7 bases from J, with 13 bases between. Germline CDR1 reads MNHEY; CDR2 reads SVGEGT.

This sequence joins TRBV6-1 and TRBJ2-1; a possible D gene is TRBD2 (6 bases). Trimming took off 2 bases at V and 7 bases at J, with 27 bases between the two ends. The CDR3 sequence is 19 residues long. Looked up from germline, CDR1 is MNHNS and CDR2 is SASEGT. The CDR3 here is CASSESPLLRLVRGNEQFF. The CDR3 nucleotides are TGTGCCAGCAGTGAAAGCCCTTTATTAAGACTAGTTCGGGGGAATGAGCAGTTCTTC.

V and J are TRBV27 and TRBJ2-6, with D perhaps TRBD1 (6 bases). V dropped 2 bases and J dropped 3 bases, with 11 bases sitting between them. From germline, CDR1 is MNHEY and CDR2 SMNVEV (reference sequence). This CDR3 has 16 amino acids. The CDR3: CASSLRNRDGANVLTF. The CDR3 coding sequence is TGTGCCAGCAGTTTAAGGAACAGGGATGGGGCCAACGTCCTGACTTTC.

This clonotype was recorded once. This chain joins TRBV2 and TRBJ2-3; D is possibly TRBD2 (6 bases). There are 14 residues in the CDR3. The V gene's germline CDR1 is SNHLY and CDR2 FYNNEI. V dropped 2 bases and J dropped 6 bases, with 12 bases sitting between them. CDR3 coding DNA: TGTGCCAGCAGTGAATACACTAGCTCCGATACGCAGTATTTT. Translation: CASSEYTSSDTQYF.

This clonotype was seen more than once but under ten times. The junction differs from germline at one of its ends, possibly a read error. CDR3 sequence (DNA): TGCAACGTTGAGGTCAGAAGGACTGAAGCTTTCTTT. Protein sequence: CNVEVRRTEAFF. The chain is built from TRBV29-1 and TRBJ1-1; D gene unclear. The V gene's germline CDR1 is SQVTM and CDR2 ANQGSEA. The CDR3 consists of 12 residues. The whole variable domain, remainder taken from reference TRBV29-1 and TRBJ1-1, is SAVISQKPSRDICQRGTSLTIQCQVDSQVTMMFWYRQQPGQSLTLIATANQGSEATYESGFVIDKFPISRPNLTFSTLTVSNMSPEDSSIYLCNVEVRRTEAFFGQGTRLTVV.

V and J are TRBV29-1 and TRBJ2-6; D gene uncertain. Germline V gene data show CDR1 as SQVTM and CDR2 as ANQGSEA. The V end lost 2 bases, the J end lost 0 bases, and 14 bases lay between the germline ends. The CDR3 is 17 residues long. CDR3 in amino acids: CSVEQASSSSGANVLTF. CDR3 nucleotides: TGCAGCGTTGAACAGGCCAGTTCGAGCTCTGGGGCCAACGTCCTGACTTTC.

This chain uses TRBV20-1 with TRBJ2-7; the D gene is possibly TRBD1 (7 bases). Germline V gene data show CDR1 as DFQATT and CDR2 as SNEGSKA (reference sequence). This CDR3 contains 14 residues. V lost 4 bases, J lost 3 bases, and 16 bases lay in between. The CDR3 DNA sequence: TGCAGTGCTACCGGGGGACAGTCCAACTACGAGCAGTACTTC. Translated: CSATGGQSNYEQYF.

V is TRBV5-6 and J is TRBJ2-7; 7 nucleotides align to TRBD1. This CDR3 comprises 14 residues. Germline V gene sequence: CDR1 SGHDT, CDR2 YYEEEE. The ends lost 0 bases at V and 4 bases at J; junction bases unmatched: 4. The CDR3 nucleotides are TGTGCCAGCAGCTTGGCCGGGACAGATTACGAGCAGTACTTC. Translating gives CASSLAGTDYEQYF. Full variable domain (rest looked up from reference TRBV5-6 and TRBJ2-7): DAGVTQSPTHLIKTRGQQVTLRCSPKSGHDTVSWYQQALGQGPQFIFQYYEEEERQRGNFPDRFSGHQFPNYSSELNVNALLLGDSALYLCASSLAGTDYEQYFGPGTRLTVT.

This chain connects TRBV19 to TRBJ2-1; 7 nucleotides align to TRBD2. After removal of 4 bases from V and 0 bases from J, the junction contained 6 bases not matched to a gene. CDR1 and CDR2 (germline): LNHDA, SQIVND (reference sequence). This CDR3 spans 16 amino acids. CDR3 DNA: TGTGCCAGTAGTAGGCGGGGGAGGGACTCCTACAATGAGCAGTTCTTC. Translating it yields CASSRRGRDSYNEQFF.

The count of this clonotype is one. This chain joins TRBV12-3 or TRBV12-4 and TRBJ2-7, with 11 bases aligning to TRBD1. V trimming: 8 bases; J trimming: 3 bases; junction bases outside the gene matches: 9. The CDR3 length is 15 residues. This CDR3 reads CASDGGQGERYEQYF. CDR3 nucleotide sequence: TGTGCCAGCGACGGGGGACAGGGGGAACGCTACGAGCAGTACTTC.

The J gene is TRBJ1-1, the V gene TRBV10-3; D is perhaps TRBD1 (5 bases). The V end was cut by 5 bases, the J end by 0 bases, with 10 bases between. The CDR3 runs 14 residues. Germline CDR1 reads ENHRY; CDR2 reads SYGVKD. In DNA form, the CDR3 reads TGTGCCATCAGTAAACAGGTTATGAACACTGAAGCTTTCTTT. It is translated as CAISKQVMNTEAFF.

The chain employs TRBV6-5 and TRBJ1-5, with D possibly matching TRBD1 (5 bases). V was trimmed by 6 bases and J by 3 bases, leaving 12 bases between them. The CDR3 sequence is 14 residues long. Germline loops: CDR1 MNHEY, CDR2 SVGAGI. The CDR3 is CASSQGGSNQPQHF. In nucleotides, the CDR3 is TGTGCCAGCAGCCAGGGTGGCTCCAATCAGCCCCAGCATTTT.

The chain combines TRBV19 with TRBJ2-1; 8 bases line up with TRBD1. In germline, CDR1 is LNHDA, CDR2 SQIVND (reference sequence). The CDR3 is 15 residues long. V shed 5 bases, J shed 4 bases, and the junction held 7 bases outside the gene matches. The CDR3 bases are TGTGCCAGTAGTCAGGACAGGGAGCCTTACAATGAGCAGTTCTTC. The encoded protein is CASSQDREPYNEQFF.

The chain uses TRBV27 and TRBJ1-3; the D gene is possibly TRBD1 (5 bases). The CDR3 loop spans 15 amino acids. V lost 2 bases and J 3 bases, leaving 11 bases between the germline ends. Per germline, CDR1 MNHEY and CDR2 SMNVEV (reference sequence). CDR3 bases: TGTGCCAGCAGTTTAAGAGGGGTCCATGGAAACACCATATATTTT. Translated: CASSLRGVHGNTIYF.

The sample holds one count of this clonotype. The chain couples TRBV30 to TRBJ1-2; D uncertain. The V and J ends lost 0 bases and 0 bases respectively, with 14 bases between them. The CDR3 has 16 amino acids. CDR1 and CDR2 (germline): GTSNPN, SVGIG (reference sequence). The CDR3 DNA follows: TGTGCCTGGAGTGTATGGGCGCCGTTAGCTAACTATGGCTACACCTTC. Its translation: CAWSVWAPLANYGYTF.